These 20 T cell receptor beta chains were sequenced from one sample in a study of ipilimumab plus nivolumab after autologous stem cell transplantation. Assay used: immunoSEQ multiplex PCR; TCRdb lists only in-frame clones, some missing. The sample includes about 15,000 clones, approximately 75% of them seen just once. The starting material was PBMCs, obtained in a trial of ipilimumab plus nivolumab as post-transplant consolidation. The receptors were gathered from a male donor with diffuse large B-cell lymphoma.

This clone was seen only once. The rearrangement joins TRBV15 to TRBJ2-5; D is unclear. Trimming pared 4 bases from V and 5 bases from J, leaving 20 bases between. The CDR3 sequence is 16 residues long. Germline CDR1 LNHNV, CDR2 YYDKDF (reference sequence). The CDR3 loop reads CATSKKMGGFLETQYF. The CDR3 DNA sequence: TGTGCCACCAGCAAAAAAATGGGTGGCTTCCTGGAGACCCAGTACTTC.

This rearrangement joins TRBV5-1 to TRBJ2-7; 13 nucleotides line up with TRBD2. CDR1 and CDR2 from the germline V gene are SGHRS and YFSETQ. This CDR3 spans 15 amino acids. V gave up 4 bases and J gave up 5 bases; unmatched junction bases: 6. The CDR3 is CASSLRLAGGNEQYF. CDR3 sequence (DNA): TGCGCCAGCAGCCTCCGACTAGCGGGAGGAAACGAGCAGTACTTC.

V and J are TRBV2 and TRBJ2-3; D is uncertain. Germline CDR1 and CDR2: SNHLY and FYNNEI. This CDR3 has 14 amino acids. V was pared by 6 bases and J by 1 base, with 11 bases between. CDR3 bases: TGTGCCAGCAGCGGAACTTCGGGCACAGATACGCAGTATTTT. This encodes CASSGTSGTDTQYF.

The rearrangement joins TRBV7-8 to TRBJ1-2; 9 nucleotides match TRBD1. The CDR3 sequence is 13 residues long. The ends lost 5 bases at V and 7 bases at J; junction bases unmatched: 5. Germline V gene lookup returns CDR1 SGHVS and CDR2 FQNEAQ. In DNA, the CDR3 is TGTGCCAGCAGCCGGGACAGGGCCGGTGGCTACACCTTC. Encoded protein: CASSRDRAGGYTF.

This clone was picked up a small number of times. The chain combines TRBV10-3 with TRBJ1-6; maybe TRBD1 (5 bases). CDR3 length: 13 residues. V lost 6 bases to trimming and J lost 3 bases, with 6 bases between them. Germline assignment: CDR1 ENHRY and CDR2 SYGVKD. In DNA form, the CDR3 reads TGTGCCATCAGGGGGGTCTATAATTCACCCCTCCACTTT. Its translation is CAIRGVYNSPLHF.

The J gene is TRBJ2-2, the V gene TRBV5-4; TRBD2 matches 11 bases. CDR1 and CDR2 (germline): SGHNT, YYREEE (reference sequence). The CDR3 runs 16 residues. V shed 4 bases, J shed 1 base, and the junction held 3 bases outside the gene matches. CDR3 region: CASSSGTSGNTGELFF. As DNA, the CDR3 is TGTGCCAGCAGCAGCGGGACTAGCGGGAACACCGGGGAGCTGTTTTTT. Drawing the rest from reference TRBV5-4 and TRBJ2-2, the complete variable domain is ETGVTQSPTHLIKTRGQQVTLRCSSQSGHNTVSWYQQALGQGPQFIFQYYREEENGRGNFPPRFSGLQFPNYSSELNVNALELDDSALYLCASSSGTSGNTGELFFGEGSRLTVL.

In its sample, this clone was seen a few times. The chain recombines TRBV5-4 with TRBJ2-2; D is uncertain. The CDR3 is 12 amino acids. Germline CDR1 reads SGHNT; CDR2 reads YYREEE (reference sequence). Between the trimmed V and J ends, which lost 0 bases and 6 bases, there was a span of 3 bases. The CDR3, as DNA: TGTGCCAGCAGCTTGGTGTCCGGGGAGCTGTTTTTT. Translating it yields CASSLVSGELFF.

The V and J genes are TRBV9 and TRBJ1-6; no definite D call. V dropped 1 base and J dropped 7 bases, with 12 bases sitting between them. There are 15 residues in the CDR3. Germline CDR1 is SGDLS and CDR2 is YYNGEE. The CDR3 bases are TGTGCCAGCAGCGTATTGATGGATTTCAATTCACCCCTCCACTTT. Translation gives CASSVLMDFNSPLHF.

This clone was detected only a few times. The chain has TRBV7-2 and TRBJ2-5; D remains unclear. The CDR3 has 15 residues. V was shortened by 0 bases and J by 0 bases, with 8 bases between the two germline ends. In germline, CDR1 is SGHTA, CDR2 FQGNSA. The CDR3 here is CASSLAHSYQETQYF. The CDR3 nucleotides read TGTGCCAGCAGCTTAGCCCACTCGTACCAAGAGACCCAGTACTTC.

This sequence joins TRBV5-1 and TRBJ1-1, with D possibly being TRBD1 (6 bases). V lost 4 bases and J lost 4, with 17 bases in between. This CDR3 is built from 15 residues. Looked up from germline, CDR1 is SGHRS and CDR2 is YFSETQ. This CDR3 reads CASSLEGERGTEAFF. The DNA for the CDR3 is TGCGCCAGCAGCCTGGAGGGGGAGCGGGGCACTGAAGCTTTCTTT.

V usage is TRBV29-1 and J usage is TRBJ1-1; D gene uncertain. Per germline, CDR1 SQVTM and CDR2 ANQGSEA. The CDR3 runs 10 residues. V was cut by 6 bases and J by 7 bases, with 9 bases left in between. The CDR3 DNA follows: TGCAGCGTATACACCGGTGAAGCTTTCTTT. Protein: CSVYTGEAFF.

The V and J genes are TRBV7-8 and TRBJ2-5; possibly TRBD2 for D (6 bases). The CDR3 contains 13 residues. The germline V gene has CDR1 SGHVS and CDR2 FQNEAQ. The ends were cut back, 5 bases at V and 6 bases at J, with 13 bases in the middle. This CDR3 reads CASSGGWEKTQYF. The CDR3 bases are TGTGCCAGCAGCGGGGGGTGGGAAAAGACCCAGTACTTC.

CDR3 nucleotide sequence: TGCAGCGTTGTCCAGCACGAGCAGTACTTC. This encodes CSVVQHEQYF. J is TRBJ2-7 and V is TRBV29-1; no clear D gene. Germline V gene sequence: CDR1 SQVTM, CDR2 ANQGSEA. There are 10 residues in the CDR3. Trimming removed 4 bases at V and 5 bases at J, with 6 bases between.

The chain has TRBV27 and TRBJ2-1, with D possibly TRBD2 on 6 matching bases. The V end was cut by 6 bases, the J end by 12 bases, with 15 bases between. Per germline, CDR1 MNHEY and CDR2 SMNVEV (reference sequence). The CDR3 spans 12 residues. The DNA of the CDR3 is TGTGCCAGCAGCACTAGCCCCACAGTGCAGTTCTTC. Translated, it gives CASSTSPTVQFF.

The V gene is TRBV11-3, the J gene TRBJ2-7; 7 bases are shared with TRBD2. J lost 7 bases, V lost 4 bases, and 22 bases had no gene match. This CDR3 contains 18 residues. The germline V gene has CDR1 SGHNT and CDR2 YENEEA. As DNA, the CDR3 is TGTGCCAGCAGCTCCTTCGGGGCTAGCGGATATGCCTTCGGGGAGCAGTACTTC. Its translation is CASSSFGASGYAFGEQYF.

This clone was counted a few times. This chain links TRBV11-2 with TRBJ2-3; the D is unclear. Trimming removed 4 bases from V and 4 bases from J, with 6 bases in between. Germline V lookup: CDR1 SGHAT, CDR2 FQNNGV. The CDR3 sequence is 12 residues long. Written as DNA, the CDR3 is TGTGCCAGCAGCTCCCCCTCAGATACGCAGTATTTT. Translating gives CASSSPSDTQYF.

The rearrangement links TRBV27 to TRBJ1-4, with D maybe TRBD1 (6 bases). Germline CDR1 reads MNHEY; CDR2 reads SMNVEV (reference sequence). The CDR3 length is 15 residues. V gave up 5 bases and J gave up 5 bases, with 15 bases separating them. The CDR3 DNA sequence: TGTGCCAGCAGTCGTCACAGGGTATCCAATGAAAAACTGTTTTTT. This sequence encodes CASSRHRVSNEKLFF. Full variable domain (outside the CDR3, taken from reference TRBV27 and TRBJ1-4): EAQVTQNPRYLITVTGKKLTVTCSQNMNHEYMSWYRQDPGLGLRQIYYSMNVEVTDKGDVPEGYKVSRKEKRNFPLILESPSPNQTSLYFCASSRHRVSNEKLFFGSGTQLSVL.

This clone was picked up one time. V and J are TRBV11-2 and TRBJ1-2, with D perhaps TRBD1 (6 bases). The V gene lost 0 bases and the J gene lost 13 bases, with 15 bases spanning the gap. This CDR3 has 13 amino acids. CDR1 and CDR2 (germline): SGHAT, FQNNGV. Here the CDR3 reads CASSLEGGRVFTF. The CDR3 DNA is TGTGCCAGCAGCTTAGAGGGGGGCAGGGTTTTCACCTTC.

V and J are TRBV6-5 and TRBJ2-7, with a tentative D call TRBD2 (5 bases). V was trimmed by 2 bases and J by 7 bases, leaving 18 bases between them. The CDR3 extends over 15 amino acids. Germline CDR1 and CDR2: MNHEY and SVGAGI. The CDR3, as DNA: TGTGCCAGCAGTTACGCCGGGTCCGCCTCGGGGGAGCAGTACTTC. This translates into CASSYAGSASGEQYF.

This clone was counted a single time. The chain has TRBV4-1 and TRBJ2-1, with TRBD1 matching 8 bases. CDR3 size: 16 residues. The V segment lost 3 bases and the J segment 6 bases; nucleotides outside the gene matches: 10. Germline CDR1 and CDR2: MGHRA and YSYEKL. The CDR3 region has the DNA TGCGCCAGCAGCCAGCACGGGACAGGAGGTAGCAATGAGCAGTTCTTC. Encoded protein: CASSQHGTGGSNEQFF.